These 28 T cell receptor beta chains share one sample of origin, sequenced in a study of shared clonotypes between healthy human individuals. The data were produced by immunoSEQ multiplex PCR, yet TCRdb's version contains in-frame clones alone and is incomplete. The sample holds roughly 770,000 clones; around 96% are singletons and the top ten take approximately 0.2%. Terminally differentiated effector memory CD45RA+ cells were excluded from the naive CD8 cells, which were CD45RO-negative and positively selected for CCR7. The sequencing input was naive CD8+ T cells sorted from blood. The origin of the receptors is a man aged 25-40 years in good health.

The chain recombines TRBV10-3 with TRBJ2-7, with TRBD1 matching 7 bases. Losses at the gene ends were 8 bases for V and 2 bases for J; bases not matched to a gene: 3. CDR3 length: 12 residues. Germline CDR1 and CDR2: ENHRY and SYGVKD. CDR3 sequence reads: CAIAGTAYEQYF. The CDR3 DNA follows: TGTGCCATCGCCGGGACAGCCTACGAGCAGTACTTC.

V gene TRBV11-3 combines with J gene TRBJ2-3; D is perhaps TRBD2 (5 bases). Trimming removed 4 bases from V and 6 bases from J, with 8 bases in between. This CDR3 comprises 12 residues. Germline-derived CDR1 and CDR2 are SGHNT and YENEEA. CDR3 bases: TGTGCCAGCAGCTCTTGGGAGGATACGCAGTATTTT. Translated, it gives CASSSWEDTQYF.

This sequence joins TRBV19 and TRBJ1-1; perhaps TRBD1 as D (5 bases). The V end lost 7 bases, the J end lost 4 bases, and 13 bases lay between the germline ends. CDR3 length: 13 residues. Germline CDR1 and CDR2: LNHDA and SQIVND (reference sequence). The CDR3 sequence is CASIGARGTEAFF. The CDR3 DNA follows: TGTGCCAGTATTGGGGCGCGGGGCACTGAAGCTTTCTTT.

This chain links TRBV12-5 with TRBJ2-2, with 7 bases aligning to TRBD1. Trimming took 4 bases from V and 4 from J; bases not matched to a gene: 12. CDR1 is LGHNT, CDR2 FRNRAP, per germline. CDR3 length: 17 residues. The CDR3 DNA reads as TGTGCTAGTGGTTCCGAAACGGGACAGCTATTCACCGGGGAGCTGTTTTTT. This encodes CASGSETGQLFTGELFF.

This clone was observed a few times. The chain recombines TRBV15 with TRBJ2-7; the match to TRBD2 covers 8 bases. CDR1 and CDR2 from the germline V gene are LNHNV and YYDKDF (reference sequence). The CDR3 contains 14 residues. J lost 2 bases, V lost 6 bases, and 6 bases had no gene match. The CDR3 here is CATRESGSAYEQYF. The CDR3 region has the DNA TGTGCCACCAGAGAAAGCGGGAGCGCCTACGAGCAGTACTTC.

This clone is a singleton in its sample. The V and J genes are TRBV7-9 and TRBJ2-3; no clear D. The length of the CDR3 is 15 residues. V shed 7 bases and J shed 5 bases, with 19 bases lying between them. Germline V CDR1 and CDR2: SEHNR, FQNEAQ (reference sequence). CDR3 residues: CASTPVIGAKDTQYF. As DNA, the CDR3 is TGTGCCAGCACCCCGGTGATCGGTGCAAAAGATACGCAGTATTTT.

This chain connects TRBV5-6 to TRBJ2-7, with TRBD2 matching 13 bases. Looked up from germline, CDR1 is SGHDT and CDR2 is YYEEEE. This CDR3 spans 15 amino acids. J was trimmed by 2 bases and V by 4 bases; bases with no gene match: 3. CDR3 sequence (DNA): TGTGCCAGCAGCCGAGGGACTAGCGGGGCCTACGAGCAGTACTTC. Its translation: CASSRGTSGAYEQYF.

As regards this clone: Germline is not matched at one junction end, which may reflect a read error. V usage is TRBV7-9 and J usage is TRBJ2-7; D is perhaps TRBD2 (6 bases). The germline V gene has CDR1 SEHNR and CDR2 FQNEAQ (reference sequence). CDR3 length: 12 residues. The CDR3 nucleotides read TGTGCCAGCAGCTTAGAACTCGGGACTCCAGACTTC. This encodes CASSLELGTPDF.

This chain joins TRBV30 and TRBJ2-7; no clear D. Germline values: CDR1 GTSNPN, CDR2 SVGIG (reference sequence). The V and J ends lost 4 bases and 7 bases respectively, with 11 bases between them. The CDR3 covers 11 residues. As DNA, the CDR3 is TGTGCCTGGACTGCTTTTATGGAGCAGTACTTC. The encoded protein is CAWTAFMEQYF.

V gene TRBV15 combines with J gene TRBJ1-3; the match to TRBD1 covers 8 bases. J gave up 6 bases and V 0 bases, and 7 bases lay outside the gene matches. This CDR3 has 16 residues. From germline, CDR1 is LNHNV and CDR2 YYDKDF (reference sequence). The CDR3 sequence: CATSRDPLTGVNTIYF. DNA for the CDR3: TGTGCCACCAGCAGAGATCCGTTGACAGGGGTAAACACCATATATTTT.

The chain joins TRBV15 to TRBJ1-5, with 8 nucleotides matching TRBD1. After removal of 5 bases from V and 4 bases from J, the junction contained 7 bases not matched to a gene. This CDR3 contains 15 residues. Germline CDR1 and CDR2: LNHNV and YYDKDF (reference sequence). The CDR3 DNA reads TGTGCCACCAGCGGCGACAGGGGTGAGAATCAGCCCCAGCATTTT. Its protein product is CATSGDRGENQPQHF.

CDR3 loop: CASSYIAGELFF. DNA for the CDR3: TGTGCCAGCAGTTACATCGCCGGGGAGCTGTTTTTT. J is TRBJ2-2 and V is TRBV6-6; no clear D gene. CDR1 is MNHNY and CDR2 is SVGAGI in the germline V gene (reference sequence). This CDR3 region has 12 residues. V was shortened by 2 bases and J by 6 bases, with 4 bases between the two germline ends.

The chain joins TRBV14 to TRBJ2-7, with 9 bases matching TRBD2. V lost 4 bases, J lost 2 bases, and 3 bases stayed unmatched. This CDR3 contains 14 residues. Germline V CDR1 and CDR2: SGHDN, FVKESK. The CDR3 bases are TGTGCCAGCAGCCTAGCGGGAGCCCCCTACGAGCAGTACTTC. Amino acid sequence: CASSLAGAPYEQYF. Together with reference TRBV14 and TRBJ2-7, the CDR3 gives the full variable domain: EAGVTQFPSHSVIEKGQTVTLRCDPISGHDNLYWYRRVMGKEIKFLLHFVKESKQDESGMPNNRFLAERTGGTYSTLKVQPAELEDSGVYFCASSLAGAPYEQYFGPGTRLTVT.

This chain connects TRBV7-9 to TRBJ2-1, with D perhaps TRBD1 or TRBD2 (7 bases each). V was cut by 6 bases and J by 6 bases, with 18 bases left in between. The germline gives CDR1 SEHNR, CDR2 FQNEAQ (reference sequence). The CDR3 totals 15 residues. The CDR3 nucleotides are TGTGCCAGCAGGGAGCCAGGGGGGGTTATCAATGAGCAGTTCTTC. Amino acids: CASREPGGVINEQFF. The full variable domain, rest sourced from reference TRBV7-9 and TRBJ2-1, is DTGVSQNPRHKITKRGQNVTFRCDPISEHNRLYWYRQTLGQGPEFLTYFQNEAQLEKSRLLSDRFSAERPKGSFSTLEIQRTEQGDSAMYLCASREPGGVINEQFFGPGTRLTVL.

The chain has TRBV5-1 and TRBJ2-3, with D hard to call. There are 14 residues in the CDR3. Trimming left V 8 bases short and J 1 base short, with 14 bases between. Germline V lookup: CDR1 SGHRS, CDR2 YFSETQ. The CDR3 region has the DNA TGCGCCAGTACGGTAGCCGTGGGCACAGATACGCAGTATTTT. This sequence encodes CASTVAVGTDTQYF.

J is TRBJ1-5 and V is TRBV5-4; TRBD1 aligns across 12 bases. From germline, CDR1 is SGHNT and CDR2 YYREEE (reference sequence). V shed 1 base and J 3 bases; nucleotides not matched to a gene: 8. CDR3 size: 18 residues. The CDR3 protein is CASSLTTGTGGLNQPQHF. The CDR3 DNA is TGTGCCAGCAGCTTGACAACAGGGACAGGGGGCCTCAATCAGCCCCAGCATTTT.

V usage is TRBV18 and J usage is TRBJ2-5, with unresolved D. Trimming took 3 bases from V and 5 from J, leaving 13 bases between them. The CDR3 extends over 14 amino acids. Germline CDR1 reads KGHSH; CDR2 reads LQKENI. CDR3 nucleotides: TGTGCCAGCTCACCCCCTGTCAGGATGGAGACCCAGTACTTC. Protein: CASSPPVRMETQYF.

In this sample, this clone turned up once. Other DNA sequences in this sample translate to the same CDR3. J is TRBJ2-7 and V is TRBV4-3; D might be TRBD1 (5 bases). CDR3 length equals 14 residues. V lost 4 bases and J 4 bases, leaving 14 bases between the germline ends. CDR1 LGHNA and CDR2 YSLEER come from the germline V gene. Here the CDR3 DNA reads TGCGCCAGCAGCCTCGGACAAGGGCGTTACGAGCAGTACTTC. This translates into CASSLGQGRYEQYF.

The chain combines TRBV9 with TRBJ2-2, with D uncertain. In germline, CDR1 is SGDLS, CDR2 YYNGEE. This CDR3 region has 16 residues. The V gene lost 0 bases and the J gene lost 0 bases, with 9 bases spanning the gap. CDR3 in amino acids: CASSVAHVANTGELFF. DNA of the CDR3: TGTGCCAGCAGCGTAGCTCATGTCGCGAACACCGGGGAGCTGTTTTTT.

This CDR3 reads CASSSSGLTYEQYF. CDR3 nucleotides: TGTGCCAGCAGTAGTAGCGGCCTAACCTACGAGCAGTACTTC. This chain uses TRBV6-5 with TRBJ2-7; D possibly corresponds to TRBD2 (6 bases). CDR1 MNHEY and CDR2 SVGAGI come from the germline V gene. V gave up 5 bases and J gave up 2 bases, with 13 bases separating them. The CDR3 is made up of 14 amino acids.

The CDR3 reads CSVEDFRETQYF. The DNA for the CDR3 is TGCAGCGTTGAAGACTTTCGAGAGACCCAGTACTTC. V is TRBV29-1 and J is TRBJ2-5; D remains unclear. Germline CDR1 and CDR2: SQVTM and ANQGSEA. V shed 0 bases and J shed 4 bases, with 6 bases lying between them. The length of the CDR3 is 12 residues.

V and J are TRBV9 and TRBJ1-3; D is unresolved. The V end was cut by 0 bases, the J end by 0 bases, with 7 bases between. This CDR3 spans 15 amino acids. Germline lookup yields CDR1 SGDLS and CDR2 YYNGEE. The CDR3, as DNA: TGTGCCAGCAGCGTAGTACCGAGCTCTGGAAACACCATATATTTT. Protein sequence: CASSVVPSSGNTIYF.

V is TRBV4-1 and J is TRBJ1-1, with a weak D call TRBD1 (6 bases). This CDR3 spans 13 amino acids. The V gene's germline CDR1 is MGHRA and CDR2 YSYEKL. Deletions cut 4 bases from V and 8 bases from J, with 14 bases between. The CDR3, as DNA: TGCGCCAGCAGCCTTGCAGGGGCTGCCGAAGCTTTCTTT. Translated: CASSLAGAAEAFF.

The rearrangement links TRBV11-3 to TRBJ2-3; D gene ambiguous. The germline V gene has CDR1 SGHNT and CDR2 YENEEA. Trimming took 2 bases from V and 6 from J, leaving 12 bases between them. CDR3 length: 14 amino acids. The CDR3 region is CASSLYLGSDTQYF. CDR3 coding DNA: TGTGCCAGCAGCTTATATTTGGGTAGCGATACGCAGTATTTT. Complete variable domain (other parts from reference TRBV11-3 and TRBJ2-3): EAGVVQSPRYKIIEKKQPVAFWCNPISGHNTLYWYLQNLGQGPELLIRYENEEAVDDSQLPKDRFSAERLKGVDSTLKIQPAELGDSAVYLCASSLYLGSDTQYFGPGTRLTVL.

J is TRBJ1-1 and V is TRBV6-9; D ambiguous. This CDR3 has 14 residues. From germline, CDR1 is MNHGY and CDR2 SVAAGI. The V and J ends lost 7 bases and 5 bases respectively, with 17 bases between them. This chain's CDR3 is CASILTFLGTEAFF. In DNA, the CDR3 is TGTGCCAGCATCTTAACCTTTCTTGGAACTGAAGCTTTCTTT.

The chain carries TRBV11-2 and TRBJ2-7, with 9 bases that match TRBD2. V lost 3 bases to trimming and J lost 2 bases; unmatched junction nucleotides: 11. This CDR3 comprises 17 residues. CDR1 is SGHAT, CDR2 FQNNGV, per germline. CDR3 nucleotides: TGTGCCAGCAGCTTCCTAGCGGGACGACTGGAAACCTACGAGCAGTACTTC. Amino acids: CASSFLAGRLETYEQYF.

The chain carries TRBV11-2 and TRBJ2-2; tentative D call: TRBD1 (6 bases). The CDR3 consists of 16 residues. V dropped 0 bases and J dropped 4 bases, with 12 bases sitting between them. Germline loops: CDR1 SGHAT, CDR2 FQNNGV. Here the CDR3 DNA reads TGTGCCAGCAGCTTAGACTTTGGACAGCGCACCGGGGAGCTGTTTTTT. Protein product: CASSLDFGQRTGELFF.

On this clone itself: Other DNA sequences in this sample translate to the same CDR3. This rearrangement joins TRBV15 to TRBJ1-5; D uncertain. V lost 0 bases, J lost 4 bases, and 10 bases lay in between. In germline, CDR1 is LNHNV, CDR2 YYDKDF (reference sequence). The CDR3 covers 15 residues. Here the CDR3 reads CATSRDRALNQPQHF. The CDR3 bases are TGTGCCACCAGCAGAGACCGGGCCTTGAATCAGCCCCAGCATTTT.